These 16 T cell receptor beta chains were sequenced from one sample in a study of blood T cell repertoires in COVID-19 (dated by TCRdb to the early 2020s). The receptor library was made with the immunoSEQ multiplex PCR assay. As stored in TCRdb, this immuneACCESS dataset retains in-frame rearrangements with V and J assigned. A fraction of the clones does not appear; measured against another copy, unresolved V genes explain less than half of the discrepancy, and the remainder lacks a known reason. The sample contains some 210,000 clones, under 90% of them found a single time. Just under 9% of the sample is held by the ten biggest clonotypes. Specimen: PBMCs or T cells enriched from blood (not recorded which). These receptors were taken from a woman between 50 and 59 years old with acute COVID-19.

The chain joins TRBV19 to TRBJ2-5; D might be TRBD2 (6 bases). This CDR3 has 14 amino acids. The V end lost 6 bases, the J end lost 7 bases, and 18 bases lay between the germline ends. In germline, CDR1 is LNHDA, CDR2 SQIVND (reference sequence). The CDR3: CASREGTGIGTQYF. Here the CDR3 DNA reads TGTGCCAGTAGGGAGGGCACGGGAATCGGGACCCAGTACTTC.

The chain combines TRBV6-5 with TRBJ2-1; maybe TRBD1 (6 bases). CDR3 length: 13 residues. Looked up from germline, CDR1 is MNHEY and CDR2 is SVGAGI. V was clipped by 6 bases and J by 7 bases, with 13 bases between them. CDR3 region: CASSTLTGNEQFF. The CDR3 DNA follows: TGTGCCAGCAGCACCTTGACAGGTAATGAGCAGTTCTTC.

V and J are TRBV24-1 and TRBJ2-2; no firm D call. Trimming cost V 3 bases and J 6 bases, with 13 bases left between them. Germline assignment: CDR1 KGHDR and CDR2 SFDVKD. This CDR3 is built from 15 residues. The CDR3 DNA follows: TGTGCCACCAGTGATGGGCAGCTCTCTTCCGGGGAGCTGTTTTTT. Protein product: CATSDGQLSSGELFF.

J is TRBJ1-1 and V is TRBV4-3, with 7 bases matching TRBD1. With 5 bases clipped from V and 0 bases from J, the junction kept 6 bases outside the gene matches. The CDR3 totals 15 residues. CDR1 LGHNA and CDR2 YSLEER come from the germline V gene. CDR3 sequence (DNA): TGCGCCAGCAGCGGGCAGGACAGGCTGAACACTGAAGCTTTCTTT. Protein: CASSGQDRLNTEAFF.

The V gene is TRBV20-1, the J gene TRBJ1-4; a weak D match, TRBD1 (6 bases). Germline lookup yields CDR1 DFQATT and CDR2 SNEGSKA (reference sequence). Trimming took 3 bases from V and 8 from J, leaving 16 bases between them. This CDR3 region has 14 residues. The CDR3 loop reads CSASRSGEGEKLFF. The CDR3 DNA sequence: TGCAGTGCTAGTCGGTCAGGGGAGGGCGAAAAACTGTTTTTT.

The CDR3 DNA sequence: TGTGCCTTCGCGGAGGGGAACACAGATACGCAGTATTTT. Protein sequence: CAFAEGNTDTQYF. The rearrangement joins TRBV28 to TRBJ2-3; maybe TRBD2 (6 bases). The V and J ends lost 11 bases and 2 bases respectively, with 14 bases between them. CDR1 and CDR2 from the germline V gene are MDHEN and SYDVKM. This CDR3 contains 13 residues.

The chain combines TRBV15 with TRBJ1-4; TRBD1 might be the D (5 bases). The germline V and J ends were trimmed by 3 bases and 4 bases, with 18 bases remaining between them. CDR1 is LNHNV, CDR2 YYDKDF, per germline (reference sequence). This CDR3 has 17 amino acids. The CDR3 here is CATSSPNRAGDNEKLFF. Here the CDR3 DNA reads TGTGCCACCAGCAGTCCCAATAGGGCGGGGGATAATGAAAAACTGTTTTTT.

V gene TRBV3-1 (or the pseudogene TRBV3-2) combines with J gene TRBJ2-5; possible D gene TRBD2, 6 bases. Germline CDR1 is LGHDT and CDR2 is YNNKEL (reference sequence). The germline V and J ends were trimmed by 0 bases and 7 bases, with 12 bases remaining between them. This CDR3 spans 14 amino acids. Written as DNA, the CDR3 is TGTGCCAGCAGCCAAGATTTTAGCGGAGGGACCCAGTACTTC. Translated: CASSQDFSGGTQYF.

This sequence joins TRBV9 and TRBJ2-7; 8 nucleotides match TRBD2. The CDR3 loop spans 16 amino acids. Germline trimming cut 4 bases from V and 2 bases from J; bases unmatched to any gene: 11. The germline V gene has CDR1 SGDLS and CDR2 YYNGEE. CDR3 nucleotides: TGTGCCAGCAGCCCTCTGGCCCTAGCGGGCACCTACGAGCAGTACTTC. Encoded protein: CASSPLALAGTYEQYF.

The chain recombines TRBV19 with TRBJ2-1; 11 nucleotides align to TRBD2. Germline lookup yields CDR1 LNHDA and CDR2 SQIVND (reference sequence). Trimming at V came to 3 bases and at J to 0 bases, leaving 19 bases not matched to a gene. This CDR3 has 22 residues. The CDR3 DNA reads TGTGCCAGTAGTATCAGGGACGGCTTTCCGGGACTAGCGGCGAGCTCCTACAATGAGCAGTTCTTC. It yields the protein CASSIRDGFPGLAASSYNEQFF.

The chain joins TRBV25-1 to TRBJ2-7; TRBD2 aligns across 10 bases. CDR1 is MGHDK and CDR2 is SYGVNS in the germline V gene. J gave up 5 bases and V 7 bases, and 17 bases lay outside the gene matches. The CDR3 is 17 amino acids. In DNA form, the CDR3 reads TGTGCCAGCAAAGTTACCGGAATAGCGGGAGGCCGGAACGAGCAGTACTTC. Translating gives CASKVTGIAGGRNEQYF.

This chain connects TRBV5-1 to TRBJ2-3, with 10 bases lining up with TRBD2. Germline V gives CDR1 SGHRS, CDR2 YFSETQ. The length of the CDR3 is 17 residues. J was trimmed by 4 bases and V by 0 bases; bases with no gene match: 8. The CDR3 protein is CASSLGDIAGGSDTQYF. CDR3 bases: TGCGCCAGCAGCTTGGGGGATATAGCGGGAGGATCAGATACGCAGTATTTT.

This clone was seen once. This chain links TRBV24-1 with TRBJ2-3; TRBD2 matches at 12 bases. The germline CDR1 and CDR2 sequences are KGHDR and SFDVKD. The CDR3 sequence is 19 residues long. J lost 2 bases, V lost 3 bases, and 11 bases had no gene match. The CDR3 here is CATSDPRPSGGVNTDTQYF. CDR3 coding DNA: TGTGCCACCAGTGATCCCCGGCCTAGCGGGGGGGTTAACACAGATACGCAGTATTTT.

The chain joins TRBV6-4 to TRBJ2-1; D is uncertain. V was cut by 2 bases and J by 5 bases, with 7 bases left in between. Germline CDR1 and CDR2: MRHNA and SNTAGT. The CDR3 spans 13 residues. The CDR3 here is CASSDPRDNEQFF. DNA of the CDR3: TGTGCCAGCAGTGACCCTCGGGACAATGAGCAGTTCTTC.

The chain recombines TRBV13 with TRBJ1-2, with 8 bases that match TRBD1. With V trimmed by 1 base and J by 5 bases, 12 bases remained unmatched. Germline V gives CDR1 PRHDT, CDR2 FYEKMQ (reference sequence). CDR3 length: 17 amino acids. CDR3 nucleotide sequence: TGTGCCAGCAGCTTAGAAACGGTATCGACAGGGGCTTATGGCTACACCTTC. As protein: CASSLETVSTGAYGYTF.

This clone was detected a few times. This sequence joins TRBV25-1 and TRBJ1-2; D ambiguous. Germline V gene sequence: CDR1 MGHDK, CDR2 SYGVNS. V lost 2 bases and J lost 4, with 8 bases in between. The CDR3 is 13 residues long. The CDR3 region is CASSEMAAYGYTF. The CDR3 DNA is TGTGCCAGCAGTGAAATGGCGGCCTATGGCTACACCTTC.